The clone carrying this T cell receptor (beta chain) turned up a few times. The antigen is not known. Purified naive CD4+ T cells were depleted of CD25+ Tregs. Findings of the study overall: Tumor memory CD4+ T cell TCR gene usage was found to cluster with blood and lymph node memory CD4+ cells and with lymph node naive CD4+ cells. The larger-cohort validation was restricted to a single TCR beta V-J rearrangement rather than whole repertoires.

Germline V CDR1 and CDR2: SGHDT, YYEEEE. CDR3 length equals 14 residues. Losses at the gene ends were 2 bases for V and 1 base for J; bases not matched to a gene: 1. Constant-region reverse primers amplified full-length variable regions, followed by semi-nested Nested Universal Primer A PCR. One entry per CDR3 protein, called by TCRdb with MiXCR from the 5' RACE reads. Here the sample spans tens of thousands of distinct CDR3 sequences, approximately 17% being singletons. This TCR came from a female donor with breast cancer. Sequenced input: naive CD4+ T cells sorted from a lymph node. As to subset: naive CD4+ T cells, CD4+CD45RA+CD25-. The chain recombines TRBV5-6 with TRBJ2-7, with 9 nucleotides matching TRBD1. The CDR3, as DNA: TGTGCCAGCAGCTTCGGGACAGGGTCCTACGAGCAGTACTTC. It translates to CASSFGTGSYEQYF.